Below, 28 T cell receptor beta chains from the same sample are listed, as sequenced in a study of blood T cell repertoires in COVID-19. Sequencing was performed with immunoSEQ multiplex PCR; in TCRdb, only in-frame clones are kept and a portion is missing. This sample yields about 270,000 clones, of which roughly 90% are seen a single time; approximately 12% belongs to the top ten. Sequenced material: peripheral blood. The receptors were sampled from a woman between 25 and 40 years old with COVID-19, enrolled during active disease.

CDR3 in DNA: TGTGCCAGCAGTTTGGACAGGGATACATCCTACGAGCAGTACTTC. This sequence encodes CASSLDRDTSYEQYF. The chain combines TRBV6-5 with TRBJ2-7; 8 bases align to TRBD1. The CDR3 has 15 residues. J lost 1 base, V lost 4 bases, and 6 bases had no gene match. Germline V gives CDR1 MNHEY, CDR2 SVGAGI.

The rearrangement uses TRBV5-6 and TRBJ1-5, with 8 bases identical to TRBD1. The CDR3 is 14 amino acids. Germline values: CDR1 SGHDT, CDR2 YYEEEE. V dropped 0 bases and J dropped 7; count of bases not matched to a gene: 3. DNA of the CDR3: TGTGCCAGCAGCTTGGGACAGGGGTGGCAGCCCCAGCATTTT. Encoded protein: CASSLGQGWQPQHF.

This clone occurred a few times. The chain is built from TRBV29-1 and TRBJ2-7; maybe TRBD1 (5 bases). V lost 1 base, J lost 0 bases, and 10 bases lay in between. In germline, CDR1 is SQVTM, CDR2 ANQGSEA. The CDR3 is 14 amino acids. CDR3: CSVEGGESSYEQYF. CDR3 DNA sequence: TGCAGCGTTGAAGGGGGCGAGAGCTCCTACGAGCAGTACTTC.

The chain employs TRBV2 and TRBJ2-7; 7 bases fit TRBD1. Looked up from germline, CDR1 is SNHLY and CDR2 is FYNNEI. This CDR3 has 16 residues. V was clipped by 1 base and J by 2 bases; unmatched bases: 8. The CDR3 nucleotides read TGTGCCAGCAGTGAAGGGATCAGGGGGAACCCCTACGAGCAGTACTTC. This translates into CASSEGIRGNPYEQYF.

The chain joins TRBV6-5 to TRBJ2-1; D is uncertain. V lost 6 bases, J lost 2 bases, and 11 bases lay in between. Germline V gene data show CDR1 as MNHEY and CDR2 as SVGAGI. The CDR3 length is 14 residues. The CDR3 nucleotides are TGTGCCAGCAGCAAGGTGGGCACCTACAATGAGCAGTTCTTC. Protein product: CASSKVGTYNEQFF.

The rearrangement joins TRBV27 to TRBJ2-3; perhaps TRBD2 as D (6 bases). In germline, CDR1 is MNHEY, CDR2 SMNVEV (reference sequence). This CDR3 spans 14 amino acids. V was shortened by 2 bases and J by 8 bases, with 14 bases between the two germline ends. The CDR3 DNA reads as TGTGCCAGCAGTTTAATTAAGAGAGCGGGTACGCAGTATTTT. Its translation: CASSLIKRAGTQYF.

J is TRBJ1-2 and V is TRBV28, with 8 bases identical to TRBD1. Germline CDR1 reads MDHEN; CDR2 reads SYDVKM. The junction had 10 bases not matched to a gene; V was cut back by 2 bases and J by 8 bases. The CDR3 totals 15 residues. CDR3 residues: CASSLARSGGGGYTF. CDR3 nucleotide sequence: TGTGCCAGCAGTTTAGCGAGATCAGGGGGCGGGGGCTACACCTTC.

This chain joins TRBV7-8 and TRBJ2-5; 11 bases match TRBD2. In germline, CDR1 is SGHVS, CDR2 FQNEAQ. CDR3 length: 15 residues. The V segment lost 6 bases and the J segment 7 bases; nucleotides outside the gene matches: 10. The CDR3 DNA is TGTGCCAGCAGAGAAGTAGCGGGGGGGCTGACGACCCAGTACTTC. It is translated as CASREVAGGLTTQYF.

The rearrangement links TRBV3-1 (or the pseudogene TRBV3-2) to TRBJ2-1; 8 bases are shared with TRBD2. V shed 3 bases and J 5 bases; nucleotides not matched to a gene: 9. The CDR3 length is 16 residues. Germline values: CDR1 LGHDT, CDR2 YNNKEL (reference sequence). CDR3 nucleotide sequence: TGTGCCAGCAGCCACACTCCGGGACTAGGGCACAATGAGCAGTTCTTC. Translating gives CASSHTPGLGHNEQFF.

The chain joins TRBV14 to TRBJ2-1; TRBD2 is a possible D gene (5 bases). This CDR3 has 13 residues. Trimming removed 4 bases at V and 2 bases at J, with 6 bases between. CDR1 SGHDN and CDR2 FVKESK come from the germline V gene. The CDR3 nucleotides are TGTGCCAGCAGCCGGACTGCCTACAATGAGCAGTTCTTC. This gives the protein CASSRTAYNEQFF.

The chain recombines TRBV4-2 with TRBJ1-1; D is ambiguous. CDR1 is LGHNA and CDR2 is YNFKEQ in the germline V gene. V lost 2 bases and J 10 bases, leaving 8 bases between the germline ends. The length of the CDR3 is 11 residues. The CDR3 reads CASSQSGRAFF. DNA for the CDR3: TGTGCCAGCAGCCAAAGCGGAAGAGCTTTCTTT.

V usage is TRBV5-4 and J usage is TRBJ2-2; 8 bases line up with TRBD1. The CDR3 is made up of 17 amino acids. CDR1 and CDR2 (germline): SGHNT, YYREEE (reference sequence). V dropped 3 bases and J dropped 6; count of bases not matched to a gene: 13. In nucleotides, the CDR3 is TGTGCCAGCAGCTCCAAAAACAGGGGGGTTTCCCCCGGGGAGCTGTTTTTT. It is translated as CASSSKNRGVSPGELFF.

This chain uses TRBV10-3 with TRBJ1-2; D is unresolved. In germline, CDR1 is ENHRY, CDR2 SYGVKD. The CDR3 runs to 15 residues. Trimming took off 0 bases at V and 4 bases at J, with 12 bases between the two ends. The CDR3 loop reads CAISESPTPLYGYTF. In DNA form, the CDR3 reads TGTGCCATCAGTGAGTCTCCGACACCCCTCTATGGCTACACCTTC.

The chain has TRBV4-2 and TRBJ2-1; 11 bases match TRBD2. CDR1 is LGHNA, CDR2 YNFKEQ, per germline. Unmatched junction bases numbered 9, after V lost 0 bases and J lost 8 bases. The length of the CDR3 is 17 residues. CDR3 nucleotides: TGTGCCAGCAGCCAAGATCCTAGCGGGGGGATGGGGGATGAGCAGTTCTTC. This translates into CASSQDPSGGMGDEQFF.

This clone appeared once. The rearrangement joins TRBV9 to TRBJ2-1; D is ambiguous. The V and J ends lost 2 bases and 0 bases respectively, with 6 bases between them. The CDR3 consists of 14 residues. In germline, CDR1 is SGDLS, CDR2 YYNGEE. CDR3: CASSVSSSYNEQFF. CDR3 bases: TGTGCCAGCAGCGTGTCCAGCTCCTACAATGAGCAGTTCTTC.

The chain recombines TRBV5-4 with TRBJ2-3; weak D call: TRBD1 (6 bases). The germline V and J ends were trimmed by 0 bases and 2 bases, with 13 bases remaining between them. Germline V gives CDR1 SGHNT, CDR2 YYREEE (reference sequence). The CDR3 runs to 16 residues. This CDR3 is CASSLGGRRATDTQYF. The CDR3 DNA reads as TGTGCCAGCAGCTTGGGGGGGCGCCGGGCCACAGATACGCAGTATTTT.

V gene TRBV25-1 combines with J gene TRBJ2-1; D gene unclear. The CDR3 runs to 12 residues. V was trimmed by 2 bases and J by 7 bases, leaving 6 bases between them. Germline values: CDR1 MGHDK, CDR2 SYGVNS. The CDR3 coding sequence is TGTGCCAGCAGTGAAAGGAGTAATGAGCAGTTCTTC. It encodes CASSERSNEQFF.

The chain recombines TRBV5-1 with TRBJ2-5, with 7 bases identical to TRBD2. The CDR3 has 14 residues. Unmatched junction bases numbered 5, after V lost 4 bases and J lost 2 bases. Germline-derived CDR1 and CDR2 are SGHRS and YFSETQ. CDR3 protein: CASSPGTNQETQYF. DNA for the CDR3: TGCGCCAGCAGCCCCGGGACTAATCAAGAGACCCAGTACTTC.

This clone appeared once. The rearrangement joins TRBV30 to TRBJ2-5; a weak D match, TRBD1 (6 bases). Germline assignment: CDR1 GTSNPN and CDR2 SVGIG (reference sequence). V was shortened by 0 bases and J by 5 bases, with 10 bases between the two germline ends. The CDR3 covers 13 residues. This chain's CDR3 is CAWSVHRVETQYF. For the CDR3, the DNA is TGTGCCTGGAGTGTACACAGGGTTGAGACCCAGTACTTC. Looking up the rest from reference TRBV30 and TRBJ2-5 gives the full variable domain: SQTIHQWPATLVQPVGSPLSLECTVEGTSNPNLYWYRQAAGRGLQLLFYSVGIGQISSEVPQNLSASRPQDRQFILSSKKLLLSDSGFYLCAWSVHRVETQYFGPGTRLLVL.

The chain has TRBV5-1 and TRBJ1-4; D is uncertain. V lost 4 bases to trimming and J lost 8 bases, with 15 bases between them. Germline CDR1 and CDR2: SGHRS and YFSETQ. This CDR3 has 14 residues. CDR3 residues: CASSADGRGEKLFF. The CDR3 DNA reads TGCGCCAGCAGCGCGGACGGCAGAGGGGAAAAACTGTTTTTT.

J is TRBJ2-7 and V is TRBV5-5; 12 positions agree with TRBD1. The CDR3 extends over 17 amino acids. Germline CDR1 and CDR2: SGHKS and YYEKEE (reference sequence). The V and J ends lost 5 bases and 5 bases, in that order; junction bases with no gene match: 14. CDR3 nucleotide sequence: TGTGCCAGCAGATCCCTACCGGGACAGGGGGCGAGGAACGAGCAGTACTTC. It codes for CASRSLPGQGARNEQYF.

This clone has only a few counts. J is TRBJ1-1 and V is TRBV4-1; D remains unclear. This CDR3 has 15 amino acids. V was cut by 0 bases and J by 4 bases, with 12 bases left in between. The germline CDR1 and CDR2 sequences are MGHRA and YSYEKL. The CDR3 reads CASSQEFRSGTEAFF. The CDR3 bases are TGCGCCAGCAGCCAAGAATTCCGATCGGGCACTGAAGCTTTCTTT.

V usage is TRBV6-6 and J usage is TRBJ2-7; 9 bases are shared with TRBD1. The CDR3 covers 13 residues. The junction had 2 bases not matched to a gene; V was cut back by 2 bases and J by 6 bases. Germline V gene lookup returns CDR1 MNHNY and CDR2 SVGAGI (reference sequence). CDR3 nucleotide sequence: TGTGCCAGCAGTTACGACAGGGGGACCGAGCAGTACTTC. This encodes CASSYDRGTEQYF.

This clone has a handful of counts. The gene calls are TRBV10-1 and TRBJ1-1; maybe TRBD1 (5 bases). Trimming took 0 bases from V and 5 from J, leaving 10 bases between them. Germline CDR1 WNHNN, CDR2 SYGVQD (reference sequence). The CDR3 runs 14 residues. The CDR3 region has the DNA TGCGCCAGCAGTGAGTCGGGGCTCTTTACTGAAGCTTTCTTT. Its translation is CASSESGLFTEAFF.

V usage is TRBV2 and J usage is TRBJ2-5; 9 bases are shared with TRBD2. CDR1 and CDR2 from the germline V gene are SNHLY and FYNNEI. The length of the CDR3 is 13 residues. V shed 10 bases, J shed 2 bases, and the junction held 5 bases outside the gene matches. For the CDR3, the DNA is TGTGCCACGCAGCGGGGGGTTCAAGAGACCCAGTACTTC. The encoded protein is CATQRGVQETQYF. The full variable domain, rest sourced from reference TRBV2 and TRBJ2-5, is EPEVTQTPSHQVTQMGQEVILRCVPISNHLYFYWYRQILGQKVEFLVSFYNNEISEKSEIFDDQFSVERPDGSNFTLKIRSTKLEDSAMYFCATQRGVQETQYFGPGTRLLVL.

The genes are TRBV13 and TRBJ2-5, with 8 bases lining up with TRBD2. This CDR3 is built from 14 residues. CDR1 and CDR2 from the germline V gene are PRHDT and FYEKMQ (reference sequence). Trimming at V came to 1 base and at J to 2 bases, leaving 0 bases not matched to a gene. This CDR3 is CASSLASGQETQYF. The CDR3 bases are TGTGCCAGCAGCTTAGCTAGCGGGCAAGAGACCCAGTACTTC. The variable domain in full, with the rest retrieved from reference TRBV13 and TRBJ2-5, is AAGVIQSPRHLIKEKRETATLKCYPIPRHDTVYWYQQGPGQDPQFLISFYEKMQSDKGSIPDRFSAQQFSDYHSELNMSSLELGDSALYFCASSLASGQETQYFGPGTRLLVL.

V is TRBV6-5 and J is TRBJ2-5; 11 bases match TRBD1. Per germline, CDR1 MNHEY and CDR2 SVGAGI. V shed 5 bases and J 5 bases; nucleotides not matched to a gene: 4. CDR3 length: 14 residues. CDR3 residues: CASSQDRGLETQYF. In DNA, the CDR3 is TGTGCCAGCAGTCAGGACAGGGGGCTGGAGACCCAGTACTTC.

This chain links TRBV14 with TRBJ1-3; maybe TRBD1 (5 bases). Germline loops: CDR1 SGHDN, CDR2 FVKESK. The ends were cut back, 1 base at V and 4 bases at J, with 20 bases in the middle. The CDR3 runs to 18 residues. The CDR3 region is CASSQGVAGHLRGNTIYF. In DNA form, the CDR3 reads TGTGCCAGCAGCCAAGGAGTGGCAGGGCACTTGCGGGGAAACACCATATATTTT.